What follows are 18 T cell receptor beta chains derived from one specimen sequenced in a study of T-cell memory formation after mild COVID-19. Each CDR3 protein gets one entry after TCRdb re-called the 5' RACE reads with MiXCR. The data contain 400,000 or so distinct CDR3 sequences, under 25% of them singletons. Specimen: PBMCs or a T cell subset sorted from them (not recorded which). The receptors derive from an adult woman who had mild COVID-19 (a few samples of this study predate the infection). Cell type and time point are not known.

This clonotype was seen a handful of times. The chain couples TRBV24-1 to TRBJ2-3, with D possibly being TRBD1 (6 bases). This CDR3 is built from 16 residues. The germline gives CDR1 KGHDR, CDR2 SFDVKD. Trimming stripped 4 bases from V and 5 bases from J, with 18 bases between. CDR3 in amino acids: CATSEIDTGLGDTQYF. The CDR3 nucleotides read TGTGCCACCAGTGAAATCGACACAGGGCTCGGAGATACGCAGTATTTT.

This clonotype was counted a few times. The DNA of the CDR3 is TGTGCCAGCAGATTTACAGGGGGCGATCTTGAAGCTTTCTTT. Its protein product is CASRFTGGDLEAFF. The chain is built from TRBV7-2 and TRBJ1-1; 9 positions agree with TRBD1. Germline loops: CDR1 SGHTA, CDR2 FQGNSA. The CDR3 is made up of 14 amino acids. After removal of 6 bases from V and 7 bases from J, the junction contained 9 bases not matched to a gene.

This clonotype was recorded a few times. V is TRBV10-3 and J is TRBJ2-5; either TRBD1 or TRBD2 may supply D (5 bases each). From germline, CDR1 is ENHRY and CDR2 SYGVKD. The length of the CDR3 is 13 residues. The V gene lost 10 bases and the J gene lost 2 bases, with 14 bases spanning the gap. The CDR3 DNA is TGTGCCACGTCCCTGGGGGAGCAAGAGACCCAGTACTTC. Residues: CATSLGEQETQYF.

This clonotype was counted only a few times. This chain links TRBV20-1 with TRBJ2-7; TRBD1 is a possible D gene (5 bases). Germline CDR1 is DFQATT and CDR2 is SNEGSKA (reference sequence). This CDR3 spans 14 amino acids. V was clipped by 0 bases and J by 3 bases, with 12 bases between them. CDR3 coding DNA: TGCAGTGCTAGAGATCCGACAGTGGGCTACGAGCAGTACTTC. Its translation is CSARDPTVGYEQYF.

The chain combines TRBV27 with TRBJ2-7; D perhaps matches TRBD2 (7 bases). Germline lookup yields CDR1 MNHEY and CDR2 SMNVEV (reference sequence). Trimming stripped 7 bases from V and 7 bases from J, with 17 bases between. The CDR3 covers 13 residues. The CDR3 DNA sequence: TGTGCCAGCACCCCGGGGGGCCTGAATGAGCAGTACTTC. Its protein is CASTPGGLNEQYF.

The chain employs TRBV4-2 and TRBJ2-7; tentatively, D is TRBD2 (5 bases). V lost 0 bases, J lost 5 bases, and 14 bases lay in between. Looked up from germline, CDR1 is LGHNA and CDR2 is YNFKEQ. The CDR3 covers 15 residues. The CDR3 region is CASSQDQVRADEQYF. CDR3 in DNA: TGTGCCAGCAGCCAAGACCAGGTGCGGGCGGACGAGCAGTACTTC.

The chain joins TRBV6-5 to TRBJ1-4, with 12 bases lining up with TRBD1. Per the germline V gene, CDR1 is MNHEY and CDR2 is SVGAGI. The CDR3 extends over 15 amino acids. The trim removed 2 bases at V and 8 bases at J, leaving 3 bases unmatched. The CDR3 protein is CASSYGGTGGEKLFF. CDR3 sequence (DNA): TGTGCCAGCAGTTACGGCGGGACAGGGGGCGAAAAACTGTTTTTT.

This clonotype has just a few counts. This rearrangement joins TRBV7-3 to TRBJ2-3; D gene ambiguous. From germline, CDR1 is SGHTA and CDR2 FQGTGA. The CDR3 runs to 15 residues. V lost 2 bases and J lost 3, with 12 bases in between. CDR3: CASSLGLGGTDTQYF. In DNA form, the CDR3 reads TGTGCCAGCAGCTTAGGTCTCGGCGGAACAGATACGCAGTATTTT.

This clonotype was counted only a few times. The chain joins TRBV10-3 to TRBJ1-1; the D gene is possibly TRBD1 (5 bases). V was cut by 0 bases and J by 8 bases, with 13 bases left in between. The CDR3 is 14 residues long. Germline CDR1 reads ENHRY; CDR2 reads SYGVKD. CDR3: CAISESTFPGEAFF. The CDR3 DNA reads as TGTGCCATCAGTGAGTCGACTTTTCCAGGGGAAGCTTTCTTT.

The chain uses TRBV6-1 and TRBJ1-2; D perhaps matches TRBD1 (6 bases). Germline V gives CDR1 MNHNS, CDR2 SASEGT. V lost 4 bases to trimming and J lost 5 bases, with 17 bases between them. CDR3 length: 15 amino acids. The CDR3 loop reads CASSVYIGGGYGYTF. In nucleotides, the CDR3 is TGTGCCAGCAGTGTTTACATTGGAGGGGGGTATGGCTACACCTTC.

In its sample, this clonotype was seen a few times. V usage is TRBV2 and J usage is TRBJ1-2; the D is unclear. The CDR3 has 17 amino acids. Germline values: CDR1 SNHLY, CDR2 FYNNEI. The ends were cut back, 10 bases at V and 3 bases at J, with 27 bases in the middle. CDR3 in DNA: TGTGCCATCCGAAGGGTCCCAAGTCCCCCCGGGGACTATGGCTACACCTTC. It yields the protein CAIRRVPSPPGDYGYTF.

DNA of the CDR3: TGTGCCAGCAGTCCGATTCAGACAGGTCAGAGGGCTGAAGCTTTCTTT. Translated, it gives CASSPIQTGQRAEAFF. The chain recombines TRBV28 with TRBJ1-1, with D perhaps TRBD1 (6 bases). V gave up 5 bases and J gave up 6 bases, with 22 bases separating them. CDR3 length: 16 residues. Germline V gene data show CDR1 as MDHEN and CDR2 as SYDVKM.

This clonotype was detected only a few times. The V gene is TRBV15, the J gene TRBJ2-1; a possible D gene is TRBD2 (6 bases). Germline assignment: CDR1 LNHNV and CDR2 YYDKDF (reference sequence). The CDR3 contains 15 residues. V lost 3 bases and J lost 10, with 19 bases in between. CDR3 coding DNA: TGTGCCACCAGCAGGGCGTACGGGGGTTCCCTAGAGCAGTTCTTC. Amino acids: CATSRAYGGSLEQFF.

The chain couples TRBV7-9 to TRBJ2-1; D is undetermined. Germline V gene sequence: CDR1 SEHNR, CDR2 FQNEAQ (reference sequence). This CDR3 region has 17 residues. V lost 5 bases and J lost 0, with 17 bases in between. For the CDR3, the DNA is TGTGCCAGCAGCCCGAAGACTCCGCAGAGCTCCTACAATGAGCAGTTCTTC. Protein: CASSPKTPQSSYNEQFF.

The sample holds a few counts of this clonotype. This rearrangement joins TRBV12-3 or TRBV12-4 to TRBJ1-6; D might be TRBD1 (6 bases). This CDR3 contains 14 residues. V was trimmed by 5 bases and J by 11 bases, leaving 16 bases between them. The CDR3 region has the DNA TGTGCCAGCAGTGACCAGGGGCAGGGGCCACCCCTCCACTTT. Encoded protein: CASSDQGQGPPLHF.

This clonotype was detected a few times. The chain combines TRBV4-3 with TRBJ1-3; D not certain. V lost 4 bases, J lost 0 bases, and 13 bases lay in between. The germline gives CDR1 LGHNA, CDR2 YSLEER. The CDR3 is 16 amino acids. The CDR3 loop reads CASSPGRLFSGNTIYF. Here the CDR3 DNA reads TGCGCCAGCAGCCCCGGTCGGCTCTTCTCTGGAAACACCATATATTTT.

There are many counts of this clonotype. The chain carries TRBV5-5 and TRBJ2-7, with a tentative D call TRBD1 (6 bases). Trimming took 2 bases from V and 1 from J, leaving 13 bases between them. The CDR3 covers 15 residues. CDR1 is SGHKS and CDR2 is YYEKEE in the germline V gene (reference sequence). The DNA for the CDR3 is TGTGCCAGCAGCTTTCCACCCCAGGGGTCCTACGAGCAGTACTTC. Translation: CASSFPPQGSYEQYF.

In its sample, this clonotype was seen a few times. The chain recombines TRBV5-1 with TRBJ2-2, with TRBD1 identical over 7 bases. Germline V gene lookup returns CDR1 SGHRS and CDR2 YFSETQ. V shed 6 bases, J shed 5 bases, and the junction held 10 bases outside the gene matches. The CDR3 is made up of 15 amino acids. The CDR3 nucleotides read TGCGCCAGCAAAATCCGAGGGGGCGAAACCGGGGAGCTGTTTTTT. Protein product: CASKIRGGETGELFF. The full variable domain, rest sourced from reference TRBV5-1 and TRBJ2-2, is KAGVTQTPRYLIKTRGQQVTLSCSPISGHRSVSWYQQTPGQGLQFLFEYFSETQRNKGNFPGRFSGRQFSNSRSEMNVSTLELGDSALYLCASKIRGGETGELFFGEGSRLTVL.